This T cell receptor beta chain was sequenced in a study of blood T cell repertoires in COVID-19. Across the study: T cells, B-cell-depleted T cells, or PBMCs supplied cDNA or gDNA.

Seattle patients were enrolled while actively infected and followed longitudinally. Authors' data handling: Counts of nucleated cells, estimated from reference gene primer amplification, were obtained. The table came from immunoSEQ multiplex PCR; TCRdb's copy has only in-frame clones and leaves some out. Clone size and V and J calls were adopted from that table, with D and trimming inferred from the DNA. Among 200,000 to 250,000 clones listed, approximately 85% were seen once. The CDR3 runs to 15 residues. V lost 2 bases and J lost 6; bases outside the gene matches: 6. CDR1 and CDR2 from the germline V gene are SEHNR and FQNEAQ (reference sequence).

Sequencing was done on a sample of peripheral blood. This clonotype originated in a woman in her 70s with COVID-19, enrolled during active disease. The J gene is TRBJ2-2, the V gene TRBV7-9; TRBD2 aligns across 7 bases. CDR3 bases: TGTGCCAGCAGCTTAAGGCTCGCGGGAGCCGGGGAGCTGTTTTTT. Translating it yields CASSLRLAGAGELFF.